Shown below are 8 T cell receptor beta chains from a single sample sequenced in a study of blood T cell repertoires in COVID-19. Profiling relied on immunoSEQ multiplex PCR, and the TCRdb table lists in-frame clones only, not all of them. The repertoire has 65,000 to 95,000 clones, roughly 90% of them found once; the top ten carry 4.6%. Specimen: peripheral blood. These receptors came from a man over 45 with active COVID-19.

This clone was recorded once. The J gene is TRBJ1-1, the V gene TRBV3-1 (or the pseudogene TRBV3-2); a weak D match, TRBD1 (6 bases). CDR1 and CDR2 (germline): LGHDT, YNNKEL (reference sequence). Trimming took 5 bases from V and 7 from J, leaving 20 bases between them. CDR3 length equals 15 residues. This CDR3 is CASSTPVGGRGEAFF. The DNA for the CDR3 is TGTGCCAGCAGCACCCCGGTAGGGGGGAGGGGTGAAGCTTTCTTT.

V and J are TRBV23-1 and TRBJ2-2; D is undetermined. TRBV23-1 is classed as an ORF, of uncertain function. The CDR3 has 14 amino acids. Trimming stripped 7 bases from V and 4 bases from J, with 13 bases between. CDR3 sequence reads: CASIILHSTGELFF. In DNA form, the CDR3 reads TGCGCCAGCATCATCCTTCACAGCACCGGGGAGCTGTTTTTT.

V usage is TRBV7-2 and J usage is TRBJ1-1; D is perhaps TRBD1 (5 bases). This CDR3 spans 17 amino acids. Germline lookup yields CDR1 SGHTA and CDR2 FQGNSA. V lost 1 base, J lost 2 bases, and 17 bases lay in between. The CDR3 bases are TGTGCCAGCAGCTTAGTTGTCATCGGTAGGGGTAACACTGAAGCTTTCTTT. This translates into CASSLVVIGRGNTEAFF.

This clone was seen more than once but under ten times. Different DNA sequences within this sample yield the same CDR3. V and J are TRBV18 and TRBJ1-5; D is undetermined. V was trimmed by 3 bases and J by 1 base, leaving 10 bases between them. CDR3 length: 15 amino acids. CDR1 is KGHSH, CDR2 LQKENI, per germline. As DNA, the CDR3 is TGTGCCAGCTCACCCGACACGAAGAGCAATCAGCCCCAGCATTTT. This codes for CASSPDTKSNQPQHF.

The chain employs TRBV5-1 and TRBJ2-7; 7 nucleotides match TRBD1. Germline lookup yields CDR1 SGHRS and CDR2 YFSETQ. Unmatched junction bases numbered 4, after V lost 4 bases and J lost 3 bases. CDR3 size: 13 residues. The CDR3 region has the DNA TGCGCCAGCAGCAAGGGACAGTTCTACGAGCAGTACTTC. This translates into CASSKGQFYEQYF.

As DNA, the CDR3 is TGTGCCAGCAGTTTATCCCGCTACGAGCAGTACTTC. Protein: CASSLSRYEQYF. This sequence joins TRBV28 and TRBJ2-7; D unresolved. V lost 1 base and J lost 3, with 4 bases in between. The CDR3 totals 12 residues. Germline V gene data show CDR1 as MDHEN and CDR2 as SYDVKM.

The rearrangement uses TRBV3-1 (or the pseudogene TRBV3-2) and TRBJ1-2; D perhaps matches TRBD1 (5 bases). This CDR3 is 14 amino acids long. Germline V gives CDR1 LGHDT, CDR2 YNNKEL (reference sequence). V dropped 4 bases and J dropped 5 bases, with 14 bases sitting between them. As DNA, the CDR3 is TGTGCCAGCAGCCTCAGCGGGAGGGGATATGGCTACACCTTC. Its translation: CASSLSGRGYGYTF.

This chain uses TRBV5-1 with TRBJ2-1; D possibly corresponds to TRBD1 (6 bases). Trimming removed 0 bases from V and 8 bases from J, with 12 bases in between. The CDR3 sequence is 14 residues long. Germline-derived CDR1 and CDR2 are SGHRS and YFSETQ. The CDR3: CASSLEGRGDEQFF. The CDR3 bases are TGCGCCAGCAGCTTGGAGGGCAGGGGCGATGAGCAGTTCTTC. The full variable domain, its missing parts supplied by reference TRBV5-1 and TRBJ2-1, is KAGVTQTPRYLIKTRGQQVTLSCSPISGHRSVSWYQQTPGQGLQFLFEYFSETQRNKGNFPGRFSGRQFSNSRSEMNVSTLELGDSALYLCASSLEGRGDEQFFGPGTRLTVL.